This T cell receptor beta chain was retrieved from a study of cytomegalovirus exposure and HLA in healthy donors. This CDR3 is built from 14 residues. J was trimmed by 4 bases and V by 4 bases; bases with no gene match: 4. CDR1 is MNHEY and CDR2 is SMNVEV in the germline V gene (reference sequence). Use of 60 Vbeta and 13 Jbeta primers characterized the PCR. Repertoires were generated with immunoSEQ multiplex PCR, while TCRdb's copy carries only in-frame clones and drops some. The table lists around 140,000 clones. V gene TRBV27 combines with J gene TRBJ1-2; 9 bases match TRBD1. The sample comprised PBMCs. This clonotype was sampled from a woman aged 40 to 50 in good health and CMV-seronegative. The chain's CDR3 is CASSSGQGPYGYTF. CDR3 in DNA: TGTGCCAGCAGTTCGGGACAGGGCCCCTATGGCTACACCTTC.